These T cell receptor beta chains were read from a single sample in a study of molecular identifiers for immune sequencing clone quantification. TCRdb called the PCR reads again in MiXCR, with one record for every CDR3 protein. The repertoire holds a few hundred thousand distinct CDR3 sequences, with about a quarter as singletons. Specimen: naive CD8+ T cells from blood, with Jurkat cell RNA spiked in. The origin of the receptors is a human donor in good health. Some libraries in this study had Jurkat cell RNA spiked in. Each CDR3 is given with its conserved first and last residue. The D gene is left open where the match is weak. The listing skips clone size in some rows; elsewhere it reads once, few, many or a size class.

D gene: TRBD1
clone size: many
V gene: TRBV9
J gene: TRBJ2-2
CDR3 protein: CASSVVGQGGTGELFF
CDR3 DNA: TGTGCCAGCAGCGTAGTCGGACAGGGAGGCACCGGGGAGCTGTTTTTT

D gene: TRBD2
clone size: many
V gene: TRBV5-1
J gene: TRBJ2-3
CDR3 protein: CASSLTSGGPDTQYF
CDR3 DNA: TGCGCCAGCAGCCTTACTAGCGGGGGGCCAGATACGCAGTATTTT

D gene: .
clone size: few
V gene: TRBV2
J gene: TRBJ1-2
CDR3 protein: CASSELRSGGSSNYGYTF
CDR3 DNA: TGTGCCAGCAGTGAACTCAGGAGCGGGGGCTCGTCCAACTATGGCTACACCTTC

D gene: .
clone size: few
V gene: TRBV12-3/TRBV12-4
J gene: TRBJ1-2
CDR3 protein: CASSYSQAGYTF
CDR3 DNA: TGTGCCAGCAGTTATTCACAGGCGGGCTACACCTTC

D gene: TRBD2
clone size: .
V gene: TRBV5-3
J gene: TRBJ2-1
CDR3 protein: CASSKPGLALLSSYNEQFF
CDR3 DNA: TGTGCCAGCAGCAAACCGGGACTAGCGTTATTAAGCTCCTACAATGAGCAGTTCTTC

D gene: TRBD1
clone size: .
V gene: TRBV4-3
J gene: TRBJ2-7
CDR3 protein: CASSQAWDREAPYEQYF
CDR3 DNA: TGCGCCAGCAGCCAGGCTTGGGACAGGGAGGCCCCTTACGAGCAGTACTTC

D gene: TRBD2
clone size: many
V gene: TRBV7-2
J gene: TRBJ2-3
CDR3 protein: CASSLGASGHTDTQYF
CDR3 DNA: TGTGCCAGCAGCTTAGGGGCTAGCGGACACACAGATACGCAGTATTTT

D gene: .
clone size: many
V gene: TRBV5-1
J gene: TRBJ2-7
CDR3 protein: CASSLDSSILYEQYF
CDR3 DNA: TGCGCCAGCAGCTTGGATTCATCAATCCTCTACGAGCAGTACTTC

D gene: .
clone size: many
V gene: TRBV5-1
J gene: TRBJ2-5
CDR3 protein: CASSFLTQVETQYF
CDR3 DNA: TGCGCCAGCAGCTTCTTGACCCAAGTAGAGACCCAGTACTTC

D gene: .
clone size: .
V gene: TRBV27
J gene: TRBJ2-1
CDR3 protein: CASSLLLVEGQSYNEQFF
CDR3 DNA: TGTGCCAGCAGTTTACTTCTCGTCGAGGGCCAATCCTACAATGAGCAGTTCTTC

D gene: .
clone size: .
V gene: TRBV30
J gene: TRBJ2-7
CDR3 protein: CAWSVPGRSYEQYF
CDR3 DNA: TGTGCCTGGAGTGTACCGGGCAGATCCTACGAGCAGTACTTC

D gene: TRBD1
clone size: many
V gene: TRBV29-1
J gene: TRBJ1-1
CDR3 protein: CSVGPLQGEGNTEAFF
CDR3 DNA: TGCAGCGTTGGGCCGTTACAGGGGGAGGGGAACACTGAAGCTTTCTTT

D gene: .
clone size: many
V gene: TRBV29-1
J gene: TRBJ1-2
CDR3 protein: CSVRGRTQSSNYGYTF
CDR3 DNA: TGCAGCGTCCGGGGCCGGACTCAGTCTTCTAACTATGGCTACACCTTC

D gene: .
clone size: few
V gene: TRBV2
J gene: TRBJ1-5
CDR3 protein: CASSEDGGSNQPRHF
CDR3 DNA: TGTGCCAGCAGTGAAGACGGAGGCAGCAATCAGCCCCGGCATTTT

D gene: .
clone size: few
V gene: TRBV2
J gene: TRBJ2-2
CDR3 protein: CASSDAPGQPNTGELFF
CDR3 DNA: TGTGCCAGCAGTGACGCTCCGGGACAACCGAACACCGGGGAGCTGTTTTTT

D gene: TRBD2
clone size: many
V gene: TRBV7-2
J gene: TRBJ2-4
CDR3 protein: CASSSVGGVDIQYF
CDR3 DNA: TGTGCCAGCAGCTCCGTGGGGGGGGTCGACATTCAGTACTTC

D gene: .
clone size: .
V gene: TRBV25-1
J gene: TRBJ2-7
CDR3 protein: CASNQHGFTYEQYF
CDR3 DNA: TGTGCCAGCAACCAACATGGTTTCACCTACGAGCAGTACTTC

D gene: .
clone size: few
V gene: TRBV2
J gene: TRBJ2-5
CDR3 protein: CASSEAWTTQETQYF
CDR3 DNA: TGTGCCAGCAGTGAAGCGTGGACAACCCAAGAGACCCAGTACTTC

D gene: .
clone size: many
V gene: TRBV28
J gene: TRBJ2-2
CDR3 protein: CASSLGQYTGELFF
CDR3 DNA: TGTGCCAGCAGCCTAGGACAATACACCGGGGAGCTGTTTTTT

D gene: .
clone size: .
V gene: TRBV28
J gene: TRBJ2-1
CDR3 protein: CASSRPEDSNYNEQFF
CDR3 DNA: TGTGCCAGCAGCCGCCCGGAGGACAGCAACTACAATGAGCAGTTCTTC

D gene: .
clone size: .
V gene: TRBV5-6
J gene: TRBJ2-7
CDR3 protein: CASSLGTGPYGQYF
CDR3 DNA: TGTGCCAGCAGCTTGGGTACGGGACCCTACGGGCAGTACTTC

D gene: TRBD2
clone size: many
V gene: TRBV27
J gene: TRBJ2-5
CDR3 protein: CASSSWTSQDLGTQYF
CDR3 DNA: TGTGCCAGCAGTTCCTGGACTAGTCAGGATCTTGGGACCCAGTACTTC

D gene: .
clone size: .
V gene: TRBV9
J gene: TRBJ2-3
CDR3 protein: CASSVIGGLSTDTQYF
CDR3 DNA: TGTGCCAGCAGCGTAATCGGGGGATTAAGCACAGATACGCAGTATTTT

D gene: TRBD2
clone size: few
V gene: TRBV6-2/TRBV6-3
J gene: TRBJ2-7
CDR3 protein: CASSLTSPYEQYF
CDR3 DNA: TGTGCCAGCAGTCTGACTAGCCCCTACGAGCAGTACTTC

D gene: TRBD2
clone size: .
V gene: TRBV7-7
J gene: TRBJ2-1
CDR3 protein: CASSISGPHTGTSGIGQFF
CDR3 DNA: TGTGCTAGCAGCATATCAGGACCGCACACCGGGACTAGCGGGATTGGGCAGTTCTTC

D gene: TRBD1
clone size: .
V gene: TRBV19
J gene: TRBJ2-2
CDR3 protein: CASSYRTGSNTGELFF
CDR3 DNA: TGTGCCAGTAGTTACAGGACAGGTTCGAACACCGGGGAGCTGTTTTTT

D gene: .
clone size: few
V gene: TRBV5-6
J gene: TRBJ2-7
CDR3 protein: CASSFAAGSEQYF
CDR3 DNA: TGTGCCAGCAGCTTTGCCGCAGGATCCGAGCAGTACTTC

D gene: .
clone size: few
V gene: TRBV10-3
J gene: TRBJ1-6
CDR3 protein: CAISEGGMENSPLHF
CDR3 DNA: TGTGCCATCAGTGAAGGGGGGATGGAAAATTCACCCCTCCACTTT

D gene: .
clone size: few
V gene: TRBV3-1
J gene: TRBJ2-5
CDR3 protein: CASSPYSQETQYF
CDR3 DNA: TGTGCCAGCAGCCCTTACTCGCAAGAGACCCAGTACTTC

D gene: .
clone size: .
V gene: TRBV19
J gene: TRBJ1-1
CDR3 protein: CASSMRGWNTEAFF
CDR3 DNA: TGTGCCAGTAGTATGAGGGGATGGAACACTGAAGCTTTCTTT